The 17 T cell receptor beta chains below were found in one sample sequenced in a study of blood T cell repertoires in COVID-19. Clones were sequenced by immunoSEQ multiplex PCR, and TCRdb holds only the in-frame ones, with some missing. The table lists fewer than 95,000 clones, 70% to 90% of them singletons. Material: peripheral blood. The receptors derive from a man in his 60s with acute or convalescent COVID-19.

V is TRBV7-6 and J is TRBJ2-7; the match to TRBD1 covers 7 bases. This CDR3 region has 15 residues. Trimming at V came to 4 bases and at J to 6 bases, leaving 12 bases not matched to a gene. Germline V gives CDR1 SGHVS, CDR2 FNYEAQ. CDR3 nucleotide sequence: TGTGCCAGCAGCTCAACCTCGACAGGGTTGGGCGAGCAGTACTTC. Its translation: CASSSTSTGLGEQYF.

The CDR3 loop reads CASNLQWANYGYTF. The CDR3 region has the DNA TGTGCCAGTAACCTACAGTGGGCTAACTATGGCTACACCTTC. The chain combines TRBV19 with TRBJ1-2; D is unclear. Germline CDR1 and CDR2: LNHDA and SQIVND (reference sequence). The CDR3 runs to 14 residues. V lost 7 bases and J lost 0, with 12 bases in between.

V and J are TRBV18 and TRBJ2-1; 10 bases match TRBD1. The CDR3 contains 15 residues. Germline V CDR1 and CDR2: KGHSH, LQKENI. The junction had 2 bases not matched to a gene; V was cut back by 3 bases and J by 3 bases. CDR3 sequence: CASSPGTGDYNEQFF. The CDR3 bases are TGTGCCAGCTCACCGGGGACAGGGGACTACAATGAGCAGTTCTTC.

J is TRBJ2-5 and V is TRBV5-6; TRBD2 matches 8 bases. The germline V gene encodes CDR1 SGHDT and CDR2 YYEEEE. V gave up 4 bases and J gave up 5 bases; unmatched junction bases: 10. The CDR3 is 15 amino acids. CDR3 nucleotides: TGTGCCAGCAGCAAAACAGCGGGAGTTTTGGAGACCCAGTACTTC. This sequence encodes CASSKTAGVLETQYF.

The chain recombines TRBV6-5 with TRBJ2-3; tentatively, D is TRBD2 (5 bases). CDR1 MNHEY and CDR2 SVGAGI come from the germline V gene. Trimming stripped 6 bases from V and 4 bases from J, with 14 bases between. This CDR3 is built from 14 residues. CDR3 in amino acids: CASSPRRRADTQYF. CDR3 in DNA: TGTGCCAGCAGCCCCCGGAGGCGGGCAGATACGCAGTATTTT.

This clone was counted a few times. J is TRBJ2-3 and V is TRBV4-1; 7 nucleotides match TRBD2. V was pared by 6 bases and J by 5 bases, with 17 bases of the junction left unmatched. This CDR3 is 17 amino acids long. Germline V gene data show CDR1 as MGHRA and CDR2 as YSYEKL. CDR3 nucleotides: TGCGCCAGCAGTGAAAGGGACGGGAGGCAGGGAGGAGATACGCAGTATTTT. Translated: CASSERDGRQGGDTQYF.

The DNA for the CDR3 is TGTGCCAGCAGCCGGGCCCGGGACAGTACCTACGAGCAGTACTTC. As protein: CASSRARDSTYEQYF. The rearrangement uses TRBV6-2 or TRBV6-3 and TRBJ2-7, with 7 bases aligning to TRBD1. The CDR3 totals 15 residues. The germline CDR1 and CDR2 sequences are MNHEY and SVGEGT. The junction had 10 bases not matched to a gene; V was cut back by 6 bases and J by 2 bases.

This chain links TRBV9 with TRBJ1-2, with D perhaps TRBD1 (6 bases). V lost 3 bases, J lost 4 bases, and 16 bases lay in between. Germline V gene sequence: CDR1 SGDLS, CDR2 YYNGEE. The CDR3 length is 15 residues. In DNA, the CDR3 is TGTGCCAGCAGCGCGGACCCAGGGGACGGCTATGGCTACACCTTC. Protein: CASSADPGDGYGYTF.

The V call is TRBV18, the J call TRBJ2-5; 10 bases line up with TRBD2. The V gene end was trimmed by 3 bases and the J gene end by 5 bases; junction bases not matched to a gene: 12. Germline V gives CDR1 KGHSH, CDR2 LQKENI. CDR3 size: 17 residues. CDR3 residues: CASSPIPAGGPWETQYF. The DNA for the CDR3 is TGTGCCAGCTCACCCATCCCAGCGGGGGGGCCCTGGGAGACCCAGTACTTC.

The sample holds one count of this clone. The chain links TRBV6-1 to TRBJ2-7; possible D gene TRBD2, 7 bases. The germline gives CDR1 MNHNS, CDR2 SASEGT. CDR3 length: 15 amino acids. V lost 2 bases to trimming and J lost 5 bases, with 16 bases between them. The chain's CDR3 is CASSERRGRGDEQYF. The CDR3 DNA reads TGTGCCAGCAGTGAACGGCGGGGGCGCGGGGACGAGCAGTACTTC.

In DNA form, the CDR3 reads TGCGCCAGCAGCTTGAGGATGGGGGCGGATTCACCCCTCCACTTT. Its protein product is CASSLRMGADSPLHF. The J gene is TRBJ1-6, the V gene TRBV5-1, with D perhaps matching TRBD1 (6 bases). The CDR3 consists of 15 residues. Between the trimmed V and J ends, which lost 1 base and 8 bases, there was a span of 13 bases. CDR1 and CDR2 (germline): SGHRS, YFSETQ. The variable domain in full, completed from reference TRBV5-1 and TRBJ1-6, reads KAGVTQTPRYLIKTRGQQVTLSCSPISGHRSVSWYQQTPGQGLQFLFEYFSETQRNKGNFPGRFSGRQFSNSRSEMNVSTLELGDSALYLCASSLRMGADSPLHFGNGTRLTVT.

The V and J genes are TRBV19 and TRBJ1-2; TRBD1 might be the D (5 bases). The CDR3 has 14 amino acids. V lost 5 bases to trimming and J lost 8 bases, with 18 bases between them. Per germline, CDR1 LNHDA and CDR2 SQIVND (reference sequence). DNA for the CDR3: TGTGCCAGTAGTCCTTCCGGAGGGGCTCGGGGCTACACCTTC. Translating gives CASSPSGGARGYTF.

The CDR3 region has the DNA TGTGCCAGCAGTTACTCCCACCTCGACAGCCTGCCGAGGCAGTACTTC. Protein: CASSYSHLDSLPRQYF. The V gene is TRBV6-5, the J gene TRBJ2-7; tentative D call: TRBD1 (5 bases). The CDR3 length is 16 residues. The ends were cut back, 0 bases at V and 9 bases at J, with 21 bases in the middle. Germline CDR1 MNHEY, CDR2 SVGAGI.

This clone was counted only a few times. V and J are TRBV24-1 and TRBJ1-5, with a weak D call TRBD1 (5 bases). Trimming removed 4 bases from V and 7 bases from J, with 13 bases in between. CDR3 length: 14 amino acids. Germline assignment: CDR1 KGHDR and CDR2 SFDVKD. The CDR3 DNA reads as TGTGCCACCAGTGAAGGGGCAGTAGGGCAGCCCCAGCATTTT. Protein sequence: CATSEGAVGQPQHF.

The CDR3 loop is CASSYRGTQQETQYF. The DNA for the CDR3 is TGTGCCAGCAGTTACAGGGGCACCCAACAAGAGACCCAGTACTTC. This chain joins TRBV6-5 and TRBJ2-5, with D perhaps matching TRBD1 (5 bases). Germline loops: CDR1 MNHEY, CDR2 SVGAGI. The CDR3 has 15 residues. The V gene lost 2 bases and the J gene lost 2 bases, with 12 bases spanning the gap.

This clone was counted once. This chain joins TRBV11-3 and TRBJ2-3, with TRBD2 identical over 14 bases. The length of the CDR3 is 17 residues. The ends lost 3 bases at V and 5 bases at J; junction bases unmatched: 7. CDR1 is SGHNT, CDR2 YENEEA, per germline. In DNA, the CDR3 is TGTGCCAGCAGCTTCCAGACTAGCGGGGGGGCCGGAGATACGCAGTATTTT. This translates into CASSFQTSGGAGDTQYF.

Worth noting for this clone: Other DNA sequences from this sample encode an identical CDR3 as well. The chain joins TRBV7-3 to TRBJ2-2; TRBD2 aligns across 7 bases. Germline V lookup: CDR1 SGHTA, CDR2 FQGTGA. J gave up 2 bases and V 1 base, and 4 bases lay outside the gene matches. The CDR3 is made up of 16 amino acids. CDR3 coding DNA: TGTGCCAGCAGCTTAAATGGGAGGGGAAACACCGGGGAGCTGTTTTTT. Translation: CASSLNGRGNTGELFF.